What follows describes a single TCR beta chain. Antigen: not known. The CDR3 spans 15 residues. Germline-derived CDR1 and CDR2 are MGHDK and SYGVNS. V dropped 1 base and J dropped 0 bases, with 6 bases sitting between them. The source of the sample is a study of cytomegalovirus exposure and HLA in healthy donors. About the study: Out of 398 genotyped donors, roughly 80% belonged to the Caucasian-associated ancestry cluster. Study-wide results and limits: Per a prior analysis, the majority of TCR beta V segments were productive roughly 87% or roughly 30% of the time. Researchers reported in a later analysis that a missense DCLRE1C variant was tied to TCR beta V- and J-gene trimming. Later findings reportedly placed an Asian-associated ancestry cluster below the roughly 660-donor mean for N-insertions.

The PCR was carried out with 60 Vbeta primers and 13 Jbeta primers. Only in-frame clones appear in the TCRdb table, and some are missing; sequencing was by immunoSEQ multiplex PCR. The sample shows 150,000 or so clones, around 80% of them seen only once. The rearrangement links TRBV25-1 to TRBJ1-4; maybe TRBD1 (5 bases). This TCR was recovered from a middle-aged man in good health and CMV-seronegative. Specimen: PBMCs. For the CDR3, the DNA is TGTGCCAGCAGTGAATCGGGGGCAACTAATGAAAAACTGTTTTTT. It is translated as CASSESGATNEKLFF.